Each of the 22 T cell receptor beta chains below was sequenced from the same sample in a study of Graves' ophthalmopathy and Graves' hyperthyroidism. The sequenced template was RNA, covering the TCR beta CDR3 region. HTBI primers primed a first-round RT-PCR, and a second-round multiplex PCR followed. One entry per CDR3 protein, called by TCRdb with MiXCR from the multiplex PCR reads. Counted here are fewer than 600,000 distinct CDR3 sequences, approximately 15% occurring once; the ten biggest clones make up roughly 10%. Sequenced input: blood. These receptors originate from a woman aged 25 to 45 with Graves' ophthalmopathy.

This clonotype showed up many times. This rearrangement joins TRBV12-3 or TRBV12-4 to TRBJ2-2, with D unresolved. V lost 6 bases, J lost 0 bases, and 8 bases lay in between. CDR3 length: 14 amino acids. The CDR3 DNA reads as TGTGCCAGCAGACGCGGCACGAACACCGGGGAGCTGTTTTTT. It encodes CASRRGTNTGELFF.

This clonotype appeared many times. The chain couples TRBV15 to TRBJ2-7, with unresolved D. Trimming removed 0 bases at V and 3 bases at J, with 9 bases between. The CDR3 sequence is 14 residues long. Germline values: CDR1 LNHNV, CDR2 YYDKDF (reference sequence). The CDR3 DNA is TGTGCCACCAGCAGAGATACGGGCCTCTACGAGCAGTACTTC. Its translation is CATSRDTGLYEQYF.

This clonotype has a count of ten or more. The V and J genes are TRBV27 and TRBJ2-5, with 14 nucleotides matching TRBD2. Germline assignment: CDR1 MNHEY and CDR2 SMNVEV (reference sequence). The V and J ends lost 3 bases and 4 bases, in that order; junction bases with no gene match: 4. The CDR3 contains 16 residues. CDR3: CASSLTSGRVGETQYF. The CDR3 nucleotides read TGTGCCAGCAGTTTGACTAGCGGGAGGGTGGGAGAGACCCAGTACTTC.

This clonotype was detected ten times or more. CDR3 nucleotides: TGTGCCAGCAGTTACAGGGCCAGGGCATCCGTGGGCTACACCTTC. Protein product: CASSYRARASVGYTF. This chain connects TRBV6-5 to TRBJ1-2, with D perhaps TRBD1 (5 bases). This CDR3 is built from 15 residues. Germline loops: CDR1 MNHEY, CDR2 SVGAGI. The V gene lost 2 bases and the J gene lost 8 bases, with 18 bases spanning the gap.

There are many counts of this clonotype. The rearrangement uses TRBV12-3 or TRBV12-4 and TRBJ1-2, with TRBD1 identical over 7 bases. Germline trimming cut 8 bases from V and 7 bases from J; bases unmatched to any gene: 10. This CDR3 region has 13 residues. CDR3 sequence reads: CASRPGAGGGYTF. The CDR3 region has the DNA TGTGCCAGCCGCCCCGGGGCAGGGGGTGGCTACACCTTC.

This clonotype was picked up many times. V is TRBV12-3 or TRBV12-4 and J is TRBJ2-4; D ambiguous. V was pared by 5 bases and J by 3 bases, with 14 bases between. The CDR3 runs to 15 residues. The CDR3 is CASSEDGYGKNIQYF. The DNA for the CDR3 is TGTGCCAGCAGTGAGGACGGGTATGGCAAAAACATTCAGTACTTC.

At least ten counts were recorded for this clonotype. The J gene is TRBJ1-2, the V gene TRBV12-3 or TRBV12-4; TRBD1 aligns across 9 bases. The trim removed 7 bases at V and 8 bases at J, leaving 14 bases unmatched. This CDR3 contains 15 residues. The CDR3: CASNLRTGGAGGYTF. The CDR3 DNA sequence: TGTGCCAGCAACCTTAGAACAGGGGGCGCTGGGGGCTACACCTTC.

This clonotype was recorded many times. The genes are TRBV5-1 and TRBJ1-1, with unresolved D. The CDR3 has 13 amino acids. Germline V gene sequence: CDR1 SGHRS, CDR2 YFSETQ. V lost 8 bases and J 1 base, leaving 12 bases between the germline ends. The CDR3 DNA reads TGCGCCAGTAAGCAGGTGGCGAACACTGAAGCTTTCTTT. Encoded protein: CASKQVANTEAFF. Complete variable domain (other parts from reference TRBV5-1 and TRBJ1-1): KAGVTQTPRYLIKTRGQQVTLSCSPISGHRSVSWYQQTPGQGLQFLFEYFSETQRNKGNFPGRFSGRQFSNSRSEMNVSTLELGDSALYLCASKQVANTEAFFGQGTRLTVV.

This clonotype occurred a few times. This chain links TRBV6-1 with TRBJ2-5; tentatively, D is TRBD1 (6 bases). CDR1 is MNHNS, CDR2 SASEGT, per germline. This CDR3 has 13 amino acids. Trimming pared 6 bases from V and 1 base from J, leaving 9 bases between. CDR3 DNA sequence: TGTGCCAGCAGGGGGACATTCCAAGAGACCCAGTACTTC. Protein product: CASRGTFQETQYF.

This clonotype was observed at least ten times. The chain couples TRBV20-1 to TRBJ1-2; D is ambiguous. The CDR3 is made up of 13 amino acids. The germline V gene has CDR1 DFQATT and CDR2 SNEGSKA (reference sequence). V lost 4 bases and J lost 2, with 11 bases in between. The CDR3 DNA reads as TGCAGTGCTAAAGCGTCCGTAAACTATGGCTACACCTTC. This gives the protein CSAKASVNYGYTF.

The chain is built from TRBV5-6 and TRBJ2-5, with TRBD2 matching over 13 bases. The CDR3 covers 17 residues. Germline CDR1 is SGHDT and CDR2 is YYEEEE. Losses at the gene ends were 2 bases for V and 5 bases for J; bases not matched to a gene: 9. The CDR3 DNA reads TGTGCCAGCAGCTTCCGACTAGCGGGGGGCCACTCCGAGACCCAGTACTTC. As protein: CASSFRLAGGHSETQYF.

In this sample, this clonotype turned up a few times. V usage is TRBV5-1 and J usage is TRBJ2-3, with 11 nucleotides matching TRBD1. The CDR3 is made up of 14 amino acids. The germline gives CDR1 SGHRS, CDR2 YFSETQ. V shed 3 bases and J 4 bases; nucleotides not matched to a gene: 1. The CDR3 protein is CASSSGQGADTQYF. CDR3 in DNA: TGCGCCAGCAGCTCGGGACAGGGGGCAGATACGCAGTATTTT. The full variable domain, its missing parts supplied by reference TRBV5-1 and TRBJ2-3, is KAGVTQTPRYLIKTRGQQVTLSCSPISGHRSVSWYQQTPGQGLQFLFEYFSETQRNKGNFPGRFSGRQFSNSRSEMNVSTLELGDSALYLCASSSGQGADTQYFGPGTRLTVL.

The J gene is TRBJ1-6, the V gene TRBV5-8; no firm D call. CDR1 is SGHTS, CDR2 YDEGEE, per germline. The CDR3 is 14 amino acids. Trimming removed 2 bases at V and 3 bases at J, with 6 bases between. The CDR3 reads CASSLGFYNSPLHF. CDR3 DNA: TGTGCCAGCAGCTTAGGGTTCTATAATTCACCCCTCCACTTT.

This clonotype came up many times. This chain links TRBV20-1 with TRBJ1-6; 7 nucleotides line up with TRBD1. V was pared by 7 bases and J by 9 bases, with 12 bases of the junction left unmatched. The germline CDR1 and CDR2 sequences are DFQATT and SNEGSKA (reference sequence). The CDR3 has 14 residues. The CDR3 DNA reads TGCAGTGTTACGAGGGAGACAGGGAGTTCACCCCTCCACTTT. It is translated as CSVTRETGSSPLHF.

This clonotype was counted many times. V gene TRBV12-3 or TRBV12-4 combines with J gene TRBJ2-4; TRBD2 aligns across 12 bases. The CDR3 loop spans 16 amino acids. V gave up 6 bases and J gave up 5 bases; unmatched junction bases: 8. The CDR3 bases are TGTGCCAGCAGGCTAGGGACTAGCGGGCGGGAAAACATTCAGTACTTC. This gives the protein CASRLGTSGRENIQYF.

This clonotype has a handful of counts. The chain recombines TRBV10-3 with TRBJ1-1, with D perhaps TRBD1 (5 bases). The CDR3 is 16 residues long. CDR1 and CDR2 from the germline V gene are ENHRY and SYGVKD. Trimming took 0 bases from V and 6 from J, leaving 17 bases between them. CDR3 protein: CAISESAGPNPSEAFF. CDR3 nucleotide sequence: TGTGCCATCAGTGAGTCGGCGGGACCCAACCCTTCTGAAGCTTTCTTT.

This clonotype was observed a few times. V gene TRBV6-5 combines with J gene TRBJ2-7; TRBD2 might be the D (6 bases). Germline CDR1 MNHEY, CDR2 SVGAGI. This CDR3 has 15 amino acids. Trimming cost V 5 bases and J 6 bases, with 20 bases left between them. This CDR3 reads CASSHRPPVGSEQYF. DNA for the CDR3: TGTGCCAGCAGTCACAGGCCCCCCGTCGGGAGCGAGCAGTACTTC.

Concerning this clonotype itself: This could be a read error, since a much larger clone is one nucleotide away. The CDR3 is CASSPTILGYTF. In DNA form, the CDR3 reads TGTGCCAGCAGCCCGACAATCCTTGGCTACACCTTC. The V and J genes are TRBV7-2 and TRBJ1-2; unclear D gene. This CDR3 has 12 residues. Germline V gene lookup returns CDR1 SGHTA and CDR2 FQGNSA. Trimming left V 5 bases short and J 7 bases short, with 11 bases between.

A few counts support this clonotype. In nucleotides, the CDR3 is TGTGCCTGGAGACAGGAGGTCCAAGAGACCCAGTACTTC. Translation: CAWRQEVQETQYF. J is TRBJ2-5 and V is TRBV30; D might be TRBD1 or TRBD2, each matching 5 bases. The V gene's germline CDR1 is GTSNPN and CDR2 SVGIG (reference sequence). Trimming removed 3 bases at V and 1 base at J, with 9 bases between. The CDR3 runs to 13 residues.

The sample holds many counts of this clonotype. The DNA for the CDR3 is TGTGCCAGCAGTTTAGGGGGGGGAGCTTTCTTT. This encodes CASSLGGGAFF. This rearrangement joins TRBV12-3 or TRBV12-4 to TRBJ1-1, with TRBD1 as a possible D gene (5 bases). Trimming removed 1 base from V and 10 bases from J, with 7 bases in between. The CDR3 sequence is 11 residues long.

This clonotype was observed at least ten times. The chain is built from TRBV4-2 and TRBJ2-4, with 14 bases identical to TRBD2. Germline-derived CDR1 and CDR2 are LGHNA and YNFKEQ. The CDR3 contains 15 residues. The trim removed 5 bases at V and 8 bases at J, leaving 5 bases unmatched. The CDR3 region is CASSAGTSGSDIQYF. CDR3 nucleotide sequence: TGTGCCAGCAGCGCGGGGACTAGCGGGAGCGACATTCAGTACTTC.

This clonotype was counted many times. CDR3 DNA: TGTGCTGTAACAGGGAATTCCTATGGCTACACCTTC. Protein: CAVTGNSYGYTF. V is TRBV7-9 and J is TRBJ1-2; possible D gene TRBD1, 6 bases. This CDR3 is 12 amino acids long. The V gene's germline CDR1 is SEHNR and CDR2 FQNEAQ (reference sequence).